Included here is one T cell receptor beta chain sequence, with context. TCRdb ran MiXCR on the 5' RACE reads and lists one entry per CDR3 protein. The sample has hundreds of thousands of distinct CDR3 sequences, roughly 20% seen once; the top ten hold around 13%. This sample stems from a study of identical twins. There are 14 residues in the CDR3. V gave up 7 bases and J gave up 3 bases, with 14 bases separating them. These same data were also listed under a study on T cells expressing NK-cell markers.

The sample taken for sequencing was PBMCs. This clonotype was obtained from a woman aged 18-29 years in good health. The chain carries TRBV12-3 or TRBV12-4 and TRBJ2-3; D perhaps matches TRBD1 (6 bases). The CDR3 sequence: CASNWGLDTDTQYF. CDR3 coding DNA: TGTGCCAGCAATTGGGGGCTAGATACAGATACGCAGTATTTT.